This T cell receptor (beta chain) was obtained from a study of T cell responses to AZD1222 COVID-19 vaccine. J gave up 1 base and V 1 base, and 5 bases lay outside the gene matches. Germline-derived CDR1 and CDR2 are SGHNT and YYREEE (reference sequence). The CDR3 contains 18 residues. Generated by immunoSEQ multiplex PCR, the TCRdb table keeps only in-frame clones and is missing some. The sample contains approximately 42,000 clones, around 89% of which appear only once. This clone was picked up one time. This specimen consisted of peripheral blood, obtained 28 days after the second AZD1222 dose. The chain has TRBV5-4 and TRBJ2-3, with 14 bases identical to TRBD2. This clonotype was obtained from an adult who received the AZD1222 COVID-19 vaccine. Here the CDR3 DNA reads TGTGCCAGCAGCTTGAAGGGACTAGCGGGGGCGCGCACAGATACGCAGTATTTT. It specifies CASSLKGLAGARTDTQYF.